The 7 T cell receptor beta chains in this list originate from one sample, sequenced in a study of shared clonotypes between healthy human individuals. Cells designated naive CD8 were CD45RO-negative and were positively selected for CCR7, with terminally differentiated effector memory CD45RA+ cells excluded. Sequenced by immunoSEQ multiplex PCR; TCRdb stores in-frame clones only, minus some. The sample contains roughly 2,000,000 clones, over 85% of which appear only once. The sample consisted of naive CD8+ T cells from PBMCs. The receptors here all came from a man between 18 and 29 years old in good health. Some clones in this sample may be carry-over from other donors' samples.

V usage is TRBV5-8 and J usage is TRBJ2-7; no clear D. V lost 0 bases and J lost 2, with 9 bases in between. The CDR3 loop spans 14 amino acids. Germline CDR1 reads SGHTS; CDR2 reads YDEGEE. The DNA for the CDR3 is TGTGCCAGCAGCTTGGTAGTGGGAACCTACGAGCAGTACTTC. It yields the protein CASSLVVGTYEQYF.

The rearrangement joins TRBV6-1 to TRBJ2-7; TRBD2 matches 7 bases. CDR3 length equals 16 residues. Trimming took 2 bases from V and 3 from J; bases not matched to a gene: 10. The V gene's germline CDR1 is MNHNS and CDR2 SASEGT. In nucleotides, the CDR3 is TGTGCCAGCAGTGAAACCGGTACGGGGAGGGACTACGAGCAGTACTTC. As protein: CASSETGTGRDYEQYF.

The chain employs TRBV29-1 and TRBJ2-1; D may be TRBD1 (5 bases). The CDR3 has 14 residues. Per germline, CDR1 SQVTM and CDR2 ANQGSEA. V shed 4 bases and J shed 0 bases, with 10 bases lying between them. The CDR3 region is CSVGGLSSYNEQFF. The CDR3 bases are TGCAGCGTTGGGGGCCTGAGCTCCTACAATGAGCAGTTCTTC.

This chain uses TRBV11-2 with TRBJ2-2; D is perhaps TRBD2 (7 bases). CDR1 is SGHAT, CDR2 FQNNGV, per germline. The ends were cut back, 5 bases at V and 8 bases at J, with 15 bases in the middle. The CDR3 has 14 amino acids. This CDR3 reads CASSPRGAQGELFF. The CDR3 DNA reads as TGTGCCAGCAGCCCTCGGGGGGCGCAAGGGGAGCTGTTTTTT. Looking up the rest from reference TRBV11-2 and TRBJ2-2 gives the full variable domain: EAGVAQSPRYKIIEKRQSVAFWCNPISGHATLYWYQQILGQGPKLLIQFQNNGVVDDSQLPKDRFSAERLKGVDSTLKIQPAKLEDSAVYLCASSPRGAQGELFFGEGSRLTVL.

This chain links TRBV30 with TRBJ1-1, with a weak D call TRBD1 (6 bases). Germline V gene lookup returns CDR1 GTSNPN and CDR2 SVGIG (reference sequence). The V gene lost 4 bases and the J gene lost 13 bases, with 25 bases spanning the gap. The CDR3 has 14 residues. The CDR3 nucleotides read TGTGCCTGGATCACCTCGGGGGCGGTGGGAAAAGATTTCTTT. Protein sequence: CAWITSGAVGKDFF.

V usage is TRBV28 and J usage is TRBJ1-2; the match to TRBD1 covers 8 bases. V shed 6 bases and J 6 bases; nucleotides not matched to a gene: 6. This CDR3 is 13 amino acids long. Germline V gene lookup returns CDR1 MDHEN and CDR2 SYDVKM. The CDR3 DNA reads as TGTGCCAGCAGCCCGGACAGGGTGGATGGCTACACCTTC. Amino acids: CASSPDRVDGYTF.

The chain is built from TRBV28 and TRBJ2-5, with D maybe TRBD2 (7 bases). This CDR3 spans 13 amino acids. The V and J ends lost 7 bases and 7 bases respectively, with 16 bases between them. CDR1 is MDHEN, CDR2 SYDVKM, per germline. In nucleotides, the CDR3 is TGTGCCAGCATCGCGGGGGCTATGGGGACCCAGTACTTC. Its translation: CASIAGAMGTQYF.